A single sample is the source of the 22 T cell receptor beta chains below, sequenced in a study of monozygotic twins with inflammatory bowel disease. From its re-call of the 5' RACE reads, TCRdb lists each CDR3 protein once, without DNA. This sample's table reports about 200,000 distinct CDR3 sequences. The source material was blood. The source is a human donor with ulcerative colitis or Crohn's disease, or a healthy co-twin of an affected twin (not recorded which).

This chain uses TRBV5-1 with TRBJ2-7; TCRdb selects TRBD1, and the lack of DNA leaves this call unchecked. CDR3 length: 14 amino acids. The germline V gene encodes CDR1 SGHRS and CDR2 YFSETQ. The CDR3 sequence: CASSLAGRDYEQYF.

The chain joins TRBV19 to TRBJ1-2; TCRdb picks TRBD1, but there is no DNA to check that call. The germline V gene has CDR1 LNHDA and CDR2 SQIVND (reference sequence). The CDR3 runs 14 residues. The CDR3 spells CASSTRGSSYGYTF.

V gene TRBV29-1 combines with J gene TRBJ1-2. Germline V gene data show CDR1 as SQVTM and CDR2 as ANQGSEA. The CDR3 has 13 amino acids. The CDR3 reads CSVRPGANYGYTF.

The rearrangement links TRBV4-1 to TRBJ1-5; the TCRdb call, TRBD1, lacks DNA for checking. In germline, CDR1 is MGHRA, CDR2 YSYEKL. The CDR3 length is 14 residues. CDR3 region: CASSPAGSNQPQHF.

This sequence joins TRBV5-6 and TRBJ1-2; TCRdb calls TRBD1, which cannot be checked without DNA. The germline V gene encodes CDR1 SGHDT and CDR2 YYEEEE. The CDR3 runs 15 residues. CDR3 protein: CASSGGTGGFYGYTF.

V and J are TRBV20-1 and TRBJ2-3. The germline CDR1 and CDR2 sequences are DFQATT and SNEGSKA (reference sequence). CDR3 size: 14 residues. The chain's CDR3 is CSARDLGRTDTQYF.

CDR3 sequence: CASRFDRGNTGELFF. The chain couples TRBV7-2 to TRBJ2-2; TCRdb's D call of TRBD1 is untestable without DNA. CDR1 is SGHTA, CDR2 FQGNSA, per germline. The CDR3 totals 15 residues.

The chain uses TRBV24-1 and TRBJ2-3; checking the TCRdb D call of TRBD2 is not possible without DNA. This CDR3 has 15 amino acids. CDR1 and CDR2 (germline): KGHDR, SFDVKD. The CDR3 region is CATSEPDSPMDTQYF.

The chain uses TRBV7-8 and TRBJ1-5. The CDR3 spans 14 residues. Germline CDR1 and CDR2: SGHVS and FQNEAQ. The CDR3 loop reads CASSFGRDNQPQHF. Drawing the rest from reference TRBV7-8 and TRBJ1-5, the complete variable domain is GAGVSQSPRYKVAKRGQDVALRCDPISGHVSLFWYQQALGQGPEFLTYFQNEAQLDKSGLPSDRFFAERPEGSVSTLKIQRTQQEDSAVYLCASSFGRDNQPQHFGDGTRLSIL.

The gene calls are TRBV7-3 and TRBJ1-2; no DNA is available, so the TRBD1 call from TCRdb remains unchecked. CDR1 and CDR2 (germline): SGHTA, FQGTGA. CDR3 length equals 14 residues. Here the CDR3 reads CASSQDGGNYGYTF.

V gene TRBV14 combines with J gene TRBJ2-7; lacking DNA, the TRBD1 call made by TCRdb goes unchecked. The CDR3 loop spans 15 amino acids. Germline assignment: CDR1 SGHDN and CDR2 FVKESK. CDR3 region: CASSPYLGGMYEQYF.

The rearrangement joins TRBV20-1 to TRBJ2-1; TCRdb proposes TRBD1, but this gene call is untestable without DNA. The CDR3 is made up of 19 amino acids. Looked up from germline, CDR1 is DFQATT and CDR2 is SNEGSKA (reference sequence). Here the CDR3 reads CSARDPGGLGPFSYNEQFF.

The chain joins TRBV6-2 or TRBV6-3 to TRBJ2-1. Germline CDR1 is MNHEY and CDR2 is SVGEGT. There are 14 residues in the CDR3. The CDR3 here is CAGSTRSSYNEQFF.

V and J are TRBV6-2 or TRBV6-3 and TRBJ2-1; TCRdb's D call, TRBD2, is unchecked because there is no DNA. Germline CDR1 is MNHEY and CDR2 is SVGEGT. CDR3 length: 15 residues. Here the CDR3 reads CASTRDFGRGNEQFF.

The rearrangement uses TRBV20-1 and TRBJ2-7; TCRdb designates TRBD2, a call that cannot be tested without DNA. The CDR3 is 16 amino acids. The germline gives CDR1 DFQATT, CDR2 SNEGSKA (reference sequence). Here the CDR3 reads CSAPPHLAGGLGEQYF.

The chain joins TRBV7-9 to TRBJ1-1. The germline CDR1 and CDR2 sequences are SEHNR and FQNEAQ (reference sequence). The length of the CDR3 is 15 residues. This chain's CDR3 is CASSLVPQENTEAFF.

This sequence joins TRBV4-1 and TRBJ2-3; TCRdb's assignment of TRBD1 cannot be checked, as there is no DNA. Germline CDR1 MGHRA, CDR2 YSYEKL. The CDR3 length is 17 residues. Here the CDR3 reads CASSQWPPGQPTDTQYF.

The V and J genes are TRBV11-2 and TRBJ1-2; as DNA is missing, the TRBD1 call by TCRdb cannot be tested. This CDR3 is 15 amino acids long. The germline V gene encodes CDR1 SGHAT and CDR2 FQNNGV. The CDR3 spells CASSLGTGTVYGYTF.

CDR3 amino acids: CASSLPAGGTEAFF. The chain uses TRBV5-5 and TRBJ1-1. The CDR3 extends over 14 amino acids. Germline lookup yields CDR1 SGHKS and CDR2 YYEKEE (reference sequence).

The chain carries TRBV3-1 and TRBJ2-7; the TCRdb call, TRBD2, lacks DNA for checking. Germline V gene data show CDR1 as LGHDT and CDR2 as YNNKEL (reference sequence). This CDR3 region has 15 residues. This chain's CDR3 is CASSRLAASSYEQYF.

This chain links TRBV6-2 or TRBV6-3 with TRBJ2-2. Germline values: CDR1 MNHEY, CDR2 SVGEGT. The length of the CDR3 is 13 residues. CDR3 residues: CASSNRITGELFF.

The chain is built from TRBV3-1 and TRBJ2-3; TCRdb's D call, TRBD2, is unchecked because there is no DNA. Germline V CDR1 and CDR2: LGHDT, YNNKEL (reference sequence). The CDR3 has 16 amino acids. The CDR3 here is CASIQVGLIPTDTQYF.